Shown below are 21 T cell receptor beta chains from a single sample sequenced in a study of blood T cell repertoires in COVID-19. Produced via immunoSEQ multiplex PCR; TCRdb's table is partial and in-frame only. The table has roughly 500,000 clones, 70% to 90% seen once. Sequencing was carried out using peripheral blood. All receptors come from a human donor in a cohort sampled during active COVID-19.

This clone has only a few counts. The rearrangement uses TRBV5-1 and TRBJ2-1; 10 nucleotides line up with TRBD2. CDR1 is SGHRS, CDR2 YFSETQ, per germline. The CDR3 contains 15 residues. V shed 4 bases, J shed 9 bases, and the junction held 10 bases outside the gene matches. CDR3 residues: CASSQLAGEGSEQFF. DNA for the CDR3: TGCGCCAGCAGCCAGCTAGCGGGAGAAGGGAGTGAGCAGTTCTTC.

The chain has TRBV6-2 or TRBV6-3 and TRBJ2-7; possible D gene TRBD2, 6 bases. Looked up from germline, CDR1 is MNHEY and CDR2 is SVGEGT. This CDR3 has 15 residues. V lost 2 bases, J lost 3 bases, and 14 bases lay in between. The CDR3 bases are TGTGCCAGCAGTTACGGGGACGGCGGGATCTACGAGCAGTACTTC. Its translation is CASSYGDGGIYEQYF.

This rearrangement joins TRBV6-5 to TRBJ2-7; D is possibly TRBD2 (7 bases). V lost 7 bases to trimming and J lost 0 bases, with 10 bases between them. Per germline, CDR1 MNHEY and CDR2 SVGAGI. The length of the CDR3 is 13 residues. CDR3 residues: CASMGGGSYEQYF. The CDR3 DNA sequence: TGTGCCAGCATGGGAGGGGGCTCCTACGAGCAGTACTTC.

This CDR3 is CATHSRDRGRCEKLFF. CDR3 DNA: TGTGCCACCCACTCCCGGGACAGGGGGCGTTGTGAAAAACTGTTTTTT. V and J are TRBV24-1 and TRBJ1-4, with 12 bases lining up with TRBD1. This CDR3 region has 16 residues. The ends lost 9 bases at V and 7 bases at J; junction bases unmatched: 11. Germline V gene lookup returns CDR1 KGHDR and CDR2 SFDVKD.

This clone has only a few counts. The chain has TRBV7-2 and TRBJ1-6, with D maybe TRBD1 (6 bases). Germline CDR1 reads SGHTA; CDR2 reads FQGNSA. V was shortened by 5 bases and J by 2 bases, with 13 bases between the two germline ends. The CDR3 contains 16 residues. CDR3 nucleotides: TGTGCCAGCAGCCCCCAAGGGGGGGCCTATAATTCACCCCTCCACTTT. It yields the protein CASSPQGGAYNSPLHF.

This chain uses TRBV7-9 with TRBJ1-1; D is undetermined. The CDR3 runs to 14 residues. The germline gives CDR1 SEHNR, CDR2 FQNEAQ (reference sequence). Between the trimmed V and J ends, which lost 4 bases and 6 bases, there was a span of 15 bases. The CDR3 DNA is TGTGCCAGCAGCTGGGGAGGCAGCATCCCTGAAGCTTTCTTT. Translation: CASSWGGSIPEAFF. The whole variable domain, remainder taken from reference TRBV7-9 and TRBJ1-1, is DTGVSQNPRHKITKRGQNVTFRCDPISEHNRLYWYRQTLGQGPEFLTYFQNEAQLEKSRLLSDRFSAERPKGSFSTLEIQRTEQGDSAMYLCASSWGGSIPEAFFGQGTRLTVV.

This chain connects TRBV9 to TRBJ1-4; 7 nucleotides align to TRBD1. CDR3 length: 15 residues. The germline CDR1 and CDR2 sequences are SGDLS and YYNGEE. V lost 4 bases to trimming and J lost 5 bases; unmatched junction nucleotides: 8. The CDR3 spells CASSPTDRSNEKLFF. CDR3 bases: TGTGCCAGCAGCCCAACGGACAGGTCGAATGAAAAACTGTTTTTT.

The chain is built from TRBV5-4 and TRBJ2-3, with TRBD2 matching 8 bases. J was trimmed by 7 bases and V by 5 bases; bases with no gene match: 12. Per the germline V gene, CDR1 is SGHNT and CDR2 is YYREEE (reference sequence). The CDR3 is made up of 15 amino acids. As DNA, the CDR3 is TGTGCCAGCAGTTCCCGCGTTACGGGGGGGAATACGCAGTATTTT. This sequence encodes CASSSRVTGGNTQYF.

The J gene is TRBJ1-5, the V gene TRBV28, with D perhaps TRBD1 (6 bases). Trimming cost V 8 bases and J 0 bases, with 17 bases left between them. The CDR3 is 16 amino acids. Germline V lookup: CDR1 MDHEN, CDR2 SYDVKM. As DNA, the CDR3 is TGTGCCAGCCGTCCAAACCCAGGGGTTAGCAATCAGCCCCAGCATTTT. This gives the protein CASRPNPGVSNQPQHF.

The chain has TRBV11-2 and TRBJ2-1; D possibly corresponds to TRBD2 (6 bases). This CDR3 has 17 amino acids. V lost 5 bases, J lost 0 bases, and 17 bases lay in between. Germline V lookup: CDR1 SGHAT, CDR2 FQNNGV. This CDR3 is CASSRRGGSSSYNEQFF. CDR3 DNA: TGTGCCAGCAGCCGACGTGGGGGGAGTAGCTCCTACAATGAGCAGTTCTTC.

V usage is TRBV6-2 or TRBV6-3 and J usage is TRBJ2-2; D unresolved. Germline CDR1 MNHEY, CDR2 SVGEGT. Between the trimmed V and J ends, which lost 6 bases and 7 bases, there was a span of 9 bases. The length of the CDR3 is 12 residues. The CDR3 reads CASSLSVGELFF. CDR3 DNA: TGTGCCAGCAGCCTTAGTGTCGGGGAGCTGTTTTTT.

The V and J genes are TRBV3-1 (or the pseudogene TRBV3-2) and TRBJ2-7, with 8 bases aligning to TRBD1. CDR1 is LGHDT, CDR2 YNNKEL, per germline (reference sequence). CDR3 length: 15 residues. V gave up 1 base and J gave up 5 bases; unmatched junction bases: 7. The CDR3: CASSQAGQGINEQYF. CDR3 DNA sequence: TGTGCCAGCAGCCAAGCAGGACAGGGAATCAACGAGCAGTACTTC.

The CDR3: CASSLPTAGTDTQYF. CDR3 DNA: TGTGCCAGCAGCTTACCTACTGCGGGCACAGATACGCAGTATTTT. The chain carries TRBV7-3 and TRBJ2-3; no definite D call. The V and J ends lost 2 bases and 1 base respectively, with 10 bases between them. Germline assignment: CDR1 SGHTA and CDR2 FQGTGA. This CDR3 is built from 15 residues. Supplemented by reference TRBV7-3 and TRBJ2-3, the full variable domain reads GAGVSQTPSNKVTEKGKYVELRCDPISGHTALYWYRQSLGQGPEFLIYFQGTGAADDSGLPNDRFFAVRPEGSVSTLKIQRTERGDSAVYLCASSLPTAGTDTQYFGPGTRLTVL.

There are a few counts of this clone. This chain connects TRBV5-5 to TRBJ2-4; D might be TRBD2 (6 bases). CDR1 SGHKS and CDR2 YYEKEE come from the germline V gene (reference sequence). This CDR3 comprises 16 residues. Trimming left V 0 bases short and J 4 bases short, with 14 bases between. The DNA for the CDR3 is TGTGCCAGCAGCTTGGTTCCGGGGGACGGTAAAAACATTCAGTACTTC. Amino acids: CASSLVPGDGKNIQYF.

This sequence joins TRBV28 and TRBJ2-7; 8 nucleotides match TRBD1. Trimming removed 7 bases from V and 5 bases from J; junction bases left unmatched: 7. Germline lookup yields CDR1 MDHEN and CDR2 SYDVKM. The CDR3 runs to 13 residues. CDR3 coding DNA: TGTGCCAGCAAGTTTAACAGGGGGGACGAGCAGTACTTC. It yields the protein CASKFNRGDEQYF.

J is TRBJ2-1 and V is TRBV7-3; TRBD1 agrees at 7 bases. This CDR3 is 18 amino acids long. Trimming at V came to 1 base and at J to 7 bases, leaving 16 bases not matched to a gene. CDR1 is SGHTA and CDR2 is FQGTGA in the germline V gene. CDR3 region: CASSLIRGNRQGRNEQFF. The CDR3 DNA reads TGTGCCAGCAGCTTAATCCGAGGAAACAGACAGGGCCGAAATGAGCAGTTCTTC.

The chain recombines TRBV11-3 with TRBJ2-1, with D perhaps matching TRBD1 (7 bases). This CDR3 has 17 residues. Trimming pared 5 bases from V and 4 bases from J, leaving 21 bases between. Germline V gene data show CDR1 as SGHNT and CDR2 as YENEEA. The chain's CDR3 is CASSPEGRTGLYNEQFF. As DNA, the CDR3 is TGTGCCAGCAGCCCGGAAGGGAGGACAGGACTTTACAATGAGCAGTTCTTC.

The chain couples TRBV7-9 to TRBJ2-2, with unresolved D. This CDR3 is 16 amino acids long. Germline CDR1 is SEHNR and CDR2 is FQNEAQ (reference sequence). The ends were cut back, 1 base at V and 1 base at J, with 10 bases in the middle. CDR3 sequence: CASSLVGIQNTGELFF. In DNA form, the CDR3 reads TGTGCCAGCAGCTTAGTCGGTATCCAGAACACCGGGGAGCTGTTTTTT.

This clone has a single count. The chain links TRBV28 to TRBJ1-5; tentative D call: TRBD1 (6 bases). CDR1 MDHEN and CDR2 SYDVKM come from the germline V gene. The CDR3 spans 15 residues. Trimming stripped 1 base from V and 6 bases from J, with 13 bases between. The CDR3 bases are TGTGCCAGCAGTTTATACGAGGGGGTCATTCAGCCCCAGCATTTT. It yields the protein CASSLYEGVIQPQHF.

This sequence joins TRBV19 and TRBJ2-3; 7 bases are shared with TRBD1. Trimming cost V 10 bases and J 4 bases; bases outside gene matches: 8. Germline V lookup: CDR1 LNHDA, CDR2 SQIVND (reference sequence). There are 13 residues in the CDR3. The CDR3, as DNA: TGTGCCACTCGTATCGACAGGGCAGATACGCAGTATTTT. Translation gives CATRIDRADTQYF.

J is TRBJ2-7 and V is TRBV4-1; 9 bases match TRBD2. V lost 3 bases, J lost 1 base, and 4 bases stayed unmatched. This CDR3 is built from 15 residues. Looked up from germline, CDR1 is MGHRA and CDR2 is YSYEKL. The CDR3 DNA sequence: TGCGCCAGCAGCCAGAGTAGCGGGAGTTCCTACGAGCAGTACTTC. Translating gives CASSQSSGSSYEQYF.